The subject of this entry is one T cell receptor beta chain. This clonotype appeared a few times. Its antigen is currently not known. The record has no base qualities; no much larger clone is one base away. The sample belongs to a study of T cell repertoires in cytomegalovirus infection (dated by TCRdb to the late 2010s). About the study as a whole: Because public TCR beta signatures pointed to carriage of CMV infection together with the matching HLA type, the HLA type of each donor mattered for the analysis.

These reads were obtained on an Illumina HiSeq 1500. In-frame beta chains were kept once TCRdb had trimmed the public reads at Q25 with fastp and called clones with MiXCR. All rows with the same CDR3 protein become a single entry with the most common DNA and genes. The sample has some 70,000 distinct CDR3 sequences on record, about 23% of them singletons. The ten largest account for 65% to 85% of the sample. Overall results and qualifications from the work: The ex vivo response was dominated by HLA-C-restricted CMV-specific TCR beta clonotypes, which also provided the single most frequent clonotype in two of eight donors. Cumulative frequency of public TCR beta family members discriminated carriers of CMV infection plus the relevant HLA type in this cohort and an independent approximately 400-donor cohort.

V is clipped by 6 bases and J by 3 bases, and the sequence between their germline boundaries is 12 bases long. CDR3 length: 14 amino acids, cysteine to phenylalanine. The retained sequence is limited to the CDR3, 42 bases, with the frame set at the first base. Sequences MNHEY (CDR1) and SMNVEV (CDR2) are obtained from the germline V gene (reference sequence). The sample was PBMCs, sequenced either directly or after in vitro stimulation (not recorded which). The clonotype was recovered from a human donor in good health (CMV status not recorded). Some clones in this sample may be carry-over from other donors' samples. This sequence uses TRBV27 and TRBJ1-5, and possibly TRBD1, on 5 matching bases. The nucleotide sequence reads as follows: TGTGCCAGCAGCAGGGACTGGAACAATCAGCCCCAGCATTTT. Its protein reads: CASSRDWNNQPQHF.